This T cell receptor beta chain was identified in a study of cytomegalovirus exposure and HLA in healthy donors. The overall study: In an earlier analysis, approximately 120 million unique TCR beta sequences were found from about 179 million T cells. The study, taken as a whole, reports: For TCR beta chains, V- and J-gene trimming was later linked to a missense DCLRE1C variant. Follow-up analysis seemed to connect common viral pathogens with several of the most significant clusters identified.

Trimming at V came to 4 bases and at J to 2 bases, leaving 1 base not matched to a gene. The germline CDR1 and CDR2 sequences are LNHDA and SQIVND (reference sequence). The CDR3 length is 15 residues. Of note for this clone: The antigen is undetermined.

Both 60 Vbeta primers and 13 Jbeta primers went into the PCR. Produced via immunoSEQ multiplex PCR; TCRdb's table is partial and in-frame only. This sample has about 200,000 clones, with under 70% found just once. This TCR derives from a man aged 40-55 years in good health and CMV-seropositive. Sequenced: PBMCs. This rearrangement joins TRBV19 to TRBJ2-7; 14 positions match TRBD2. The CDR3 DNA reads TGTGCCAGTAGTAGGACTAGCGGGGGGACCTACGAGCAGTACTTC. Translated, it gives CASSRTSGGTYEQYF.